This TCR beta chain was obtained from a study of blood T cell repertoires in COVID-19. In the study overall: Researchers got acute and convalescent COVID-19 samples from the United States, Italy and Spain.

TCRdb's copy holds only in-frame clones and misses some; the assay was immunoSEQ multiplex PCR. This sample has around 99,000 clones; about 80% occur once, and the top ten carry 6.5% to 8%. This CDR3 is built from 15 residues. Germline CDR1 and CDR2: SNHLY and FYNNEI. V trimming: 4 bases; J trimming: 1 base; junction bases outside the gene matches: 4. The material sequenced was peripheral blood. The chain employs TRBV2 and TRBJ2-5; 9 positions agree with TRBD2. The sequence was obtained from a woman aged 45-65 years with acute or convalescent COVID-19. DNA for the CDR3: TGTGCCAGCAGTGGGACTAGCGACCGCCAAGAGACCCAGTACTTC. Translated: CASSGTSDRQETQYF.